This passage covers 30 T cell receptor beta chains from one sample sequenced in a study of cytotoxic CD8 clonotypes in ibrutinib-treated CLL. The table came from immunoSEQ multiplex PCR; TCRdb's copy has only in-frame clones and leaves some out. The profile shows roughly 250,000 clones, 70% of them singletons. Here the sequenced sample was PBMCs, taken after 24 months of ibrutinib treatment. Receptor source: a human donor with chronic lymphocytic leukemia.

The rearrangement joins TRBV19 to TRBJ2-7, with a possible D match to TRBD2 (5 bases). The germline V gene has CDR1 LNHDA and CDR2 SQIVND (reference sequence). V lost 4 bases and J lost 0, with 19 bases in between. This CDR3 has 17 residues. In DNA, the CDR3 is TGTGCCAGTAGTACCTCGATACTAGTGATGAGCTCCTACGAGCAGTACTTC. As protein: CASSTSILVMSSYEQYF.

The rearrangement links TRBV13 to TRBJ2-7; 7 positions match TRBD1. This CDR3 contains 14 residues. Looked up from germline, CDR1 is PRHDT and CDR2 is FYEKMQ (reference sequence). Trimming removed 5 bases from V and 0 bases from J; junction bases left unmatched: 4. The DNA for the CDR3 is TGTGCCAGCAGCCCCGGGACAGCCTCCTACGAGCAGTACTTC. Its protein product is CASSPGTASYEQYF.

In this sample, this clone turned up a few times. Distinct nucleotide sequences in the sample also encode this CDR3. The chain couples TRBV5-1 to TRBJ1-2; no firm D call. The CDR3 spans 13 residues. V was cut by 4 bases and J by 2 bases, with 9 bases left in between. The germline V gene encodes CDR1 SGHRS and CDR2 YFSETQ. The CDR3 nucleotides read TGCGCCAGCAGCCGTACAGACAACTATGGCTACACCTTC. Encoded protein: CASSRTDNYGYTF.

The CDR3 is CASNEFREGDNEQFF. For the CDR3, the DNA is TGTGCCAGCAATGAGTTTAGGGAGGGCGACAATGAGCAGTTCTTC. The chain employs TRBV28 and TRBJ2-1; TRBD2 matches at 7 bases. Germline V gene lookup returns CDR1 MDHEN and CDR2 SYDVKM. The CDR3 is 15 residues long. V trimming: 7 bases; J trimming: 5 bases; junction bases outside the gene matches: 11.

The genes are TRBV6-5 and TRBJ1-4; 7 positions agree with TRBD1. The V segment lost 2 bases and the J segment 5 bases; nucleotides outside the gene matches: 5. CDR1 MNHEY and CDR2 SVGAGI come from the germline V gene. There are 15 residues in the CDR3. CDR3 residues: CASSYGGQLNEKLFF. The CDR3 region has the DNA TGTGCCAGCAGTTACGGGGGACAGTTAAATGAAAAACTGTTTTTT.

V is TRBV6-1 and J is TRBJ2-7, with 8 bases lining up with TRBD1. Germline values: CDR1 MNHNS, CDR2 SASEGT. V trimming: 6 bases; J trimming: 2 bases; junction bases outside the gene matches: 3. This CDR3 has 13 amino acids. The CDR3 DNA reads as TGTGCCAGCAGGCCGGGACAGGCCTACGAGCAGTACTTC. Protein sequence: CASRPGQAYEQYF.

The chain carries TRBV12-5 and TRBJ1-3; D is possibly TRBD1 (5 bases). With 2 bases removed from V and 0 bases from J, the gap between germline ends came to 14 bases. CDR3 size: 17 residues. Germline-derived CDR1 and CDR2 are LGHNT and FRNRAP. The CDR3 sequence is CASGLTDGAHSGNTIYF. CDR3 DNA sequence: TGTGCTAGTGGTTTGACCGACGGGGCCCACTCTGGAAACACCATATATTTT.

The chain is built from TRBV30 and TRBJ2-3; TRBD2 matches 7 bases. Germline assignment: CDR1 GTSNPN and CDR2 SVGIG (reference sequence). V trimming: 0 bases; J trimming: 6 bases; junction bases outside the gene matches: 0. CDR3 length: 12 residues. CDR3 DNA: TGTGCCTGGAGTGTTAGCGGGGATACGCAGTATTTT. Translation: CAWSVSGDTQYF.

The rearrangement joins TRBV6-5 to TRBJ2-2; possibly TRBD2 for D (5 bases). Trimming took off 5 bases at V and 11 bases at J, with 9 bases between the two ends. This CDR3 comprises 11 residues. The germline V gene has CDR1 MNHEY and CDR2 SVGAGI. CDR3 residues: CASSRGGELFF. In DNA form, the CDR3 reads TGTGCCAGCAGTAGAGGAGGAGAGCTGTTTTTT.

The rearrangement joins TRBV15 to TRBJ1-1; weak D call: TRBD1 (5 bases). Germline V gene sequence: CDR1 LNHNV, CDR2 YYDKDF (reference sequence). This CDR3 has 14 residues. V lost 6 bases, J lost 5 bases, and 16 bases lay in between. CDR3 residues: CATRDGGLRTEAFF. For the CDR3, the DNA is TGTGCCACCAGGGACGGGGGATTGAGGACTGAAGCTTTCTTT.

V and J are TRBV5-1 and TRBJ2-3, with TRBD2 matching 11 bases. Germline V gene sequence: CDR1 SGHRS, CDR2 YFSETQ. V was pared by 0 bases and J by 3 bases, with 3 bases of the junction left unmatched. The CDR3 runs to 16 residues. The chain's CDR3 is CASSLGGTSGTDTQYF. In DNA, the CDR3 is TGCGCCAGCAGCTTGGGCGGGACTAGCGGAACAGATACGCAGTATTTT. Combining the CDR3 with reference TRBV5-1 and TRBJ2-3 gives the whole variable domain KAGVTQTPRYLIKTRGQQVTLSCSPISGHRSVSWYQQTPGQGLQFLFEYFSETQRNKGNFPGRFSGRQFSNSRSEMNVSTLELGDSALYLCASSLGGTSGTDTQYFGPGTRLTVL.

The chain joins TRBV6-6 to TRBJ2-5; D not certain. Germline assignment: CDR1 MNHNY and CDR2 SVGAGI (reference sequence). The CDR3 consists of 11 residues. The V and J ends lost 7 bases and 5 bases respectively, with 8 bases between them. CDR3: CASTDGETQYF. CDR3 DNA: TGTGCCAGCACAGACGGGGAGACCCAGTACTTC.

The chain employs TRBV27 and TRBJ2-1, with 12 positions matching TRBD2. There are 15 residues in the CDR3. Germline-derived CDR1 and CDR2 are MNHEY and SMNVEV (reference sequence). V was clipped by 10 bases and J by 0 bases; unmatched bases: 4. Here the CDR3 DNA reads TGTGCCACCGGACTAGCGGGAAACTCCTACAATGAGCAGTTCTTC. It is translated as CATGLAGNSYNEQFF.

The chain is built from TRBV5-5 and TRBJ1-1; D is unresolved. The CDR3 sequence is 13 residues long. The V and J ends lost 1 base and 2 bases respectively, with 6 bases between them. The germline V gene encodes CDR1 SGHKS and CDR2 YYEKEE (reference sequence). The CDR3 loop reads CASSLFPNTEAFF. The CDR3 DNA sequence: TGTGCCAGCAGCTTGTTTCCTAACACTGAAGCTTTCTTT.

A single count supports this clone. The chain has TRBV6-6 and TRBJ2-3; 8 bases are a match to TRBD1. There are 14 residues in the CDR3. Germline V gene data show CDR1 as MNHNY and CDR2 as SVGAGI (reference sequence). After removal of 4 bases from V and 5 bases from J, the junction contained 5 bases not matched to a gene. The CDR3 loop is CASSSGQGGDTQYF. The CDR3 bases are TGTGCCAGCAGTTCTGGACAGGGCGGAGATACGCAGTATTTT.

The rearrangement joins TRBV29-1 to TRBJ2-7; D possibly uses TRBD1 or TRBD2 (6 bases each). This CDR3 is 15 amino acids long. Trimming removed 6 bases from V and 0 bases from J, with 18 bases in between. Germline V CDR1 and CDR2: SQVTM, ANQGSEA. CDR3 region: CSVLGGGLSSYEQYF. The CDR3 nucleotides read TGCAGCGTCCTGGGGGGCGGGTTGAGCTCCTACGAGCAGTACTTC.

The rearrangement uses TRBV19 and TRBJ1-1, with no clear D. Germline loops: CDR1 LNHDA, CDR2 SQIVND (reference sequence). CDR3 length equals 14 residues. V lost 1 base, J lost 2 bases, and 8 bases lay in between. The DNA for the CDR3 is TGTGCCAGTAGTATAGCGGGGTCCAACACTGAAGCTTTCTTT. Encoded protein: CASSIAGSNTEAFF.

This rearrangement joins TRBV28 to TRBJ2-1; D tentatively fits TRBD1 or TRBD2 (6 bases each). V was shortened by 6 bases and J by 0 bases, with 12 bases between the two germline ends. The CDR3 contains 15 residues. Germline CDR1 is MDHEN and CDR2 is SYDVKM. Written as DNA, the CDR3 is TGTGCCAGCAGAGTAGGGGGGAGCTCCTACAATGAGCAGTTCTTC. Translated: CASRVGGSSYNEQFF.

As regards this clone: The junction departs from germline at one end; a sequencing error may be responsible. The chain is built from TRBV6-5 and TRBJ2-7; no definite D call. CDR1 is MNHEY, CDR2 SVGAGI, per germline. The length of the CDR3 is 12 residues. Here the CDR3 DNA reads TGTGCCAGCAGTGATTGGTCCTTCGAGCAGTACTTC. Its translation: CASSDWSFEQYF.

J is TRBJ2-2 and V is TRBV18, with unresolved D. Germline loops: CDR1 KGHSH, CDR2 LQKENI. Trimming shortened V by 1 base and J by 14 bases, and 11 bases separated the two germline ends. CDR3 length: 12 amino acids. The CDR3 is CASSPQDVFLFF. The CDR3 bases are TGTGCCAGCTCACCACAGGACGTGTTTCTGTTTTTT.

The CDR3 bases are TGCAGCGTTGTTCCGGGACAGACCTACGAGCAGTACTTC. The encoded protein is CSVVPGQTYEQYF. This chain uses TRBV29-1 with TRBJ2-7, with TRBD1 identical over 7 bases. The germline V gene encodes CDR1 SQVTM and CDR2 ANQGSEA. V trimming: 4 bases; J trimming: 2 bases; junction bases outside the gene matches: 5. CDR3 size: 13 residues.

The V call is TRBV5-1, the J call TRBJ2-7, with D perhaps TRBD2 (6 bases). Germline lookup yields CDR1 SGHRS and CDR2 YFSETQ. This CDR3 has 16 amino acids. The V end lost 0 bases, the J end lost 5 bases, and 18 bases lay between the germline ends. DNA for the CDR3: TGCGCCAGCAGCTTGGGGAGGGGACGGACCATGGACGAGCAGTACTTC. Protein: CASSLGRGRTMDEQYF.

This clone has only a few counts. This sequence joins TRBV2 and TRBJ2-7, with TRBD1 identical over 8 bases. The CDR3 runs 13 residues. The germline CDR1 and CDR2 sequences are SNHLY and FYNNEI. J gave up 3 bases and V 6 bases, and 4 bases lay outside the gene matches. The CDR3 is CASRPGTGYEQYF. Written as DNA, the CDR3 is TGTGCCAGCAGGCCCGGGACAGGCTACGAGCAGTACTTC.

The gene calls are TRBV19 and TRBJ2-7; a possible D gene is TRBD2 (6 bases). The CDR3 loop spans 17 amino acids. Trimming shortened V by 5 bases and J by 3 bases, and 23 bases separated the two germline ends. Germline loops: CDR1 LNHDA, CDR2 SQIVND (reference sequence). The CDR3 DNA reads as TGTGCCAGTAGTGGACCAGGTTCCAGGGTCGGGAGCTACGAGCAGTACTTC. Its protein product is CASSGPGSRVGSYEQYF.

The chain links TRBV6-1 to TRBJ2-7, with D perhaps TRBD2 (6 bases). V was cut by 4 bases and J by 0 bases, with 10 bases left in between. This CDR3 comprises 14 residues. From germline, CDR1 is MNHNS and CDR2 SASEGT. CDR3 in amino acids: CASSVSGSSYEQYF. As DNA, the CDR3 is TGTGCCAGCAGTGTCTCCGGGAGCTCCTACGAGCAGTACTTC.

This chain uses TRBV30 with TRBJ2-4; 8 bases line up with TRBD2. J gave up 7 bases and V 4 bases, and 6 bases lay outside the gene matches. CDR1 is GTSNPN and CDR2 is SVGIG in the germline V gene (reference sequence). The CDR3 runs to 13 residues. The CDR3 spells CAWIVRGGNIQYF. CDR3 coding DNA: TGTGCCTGGATCGTCCGCGGGGGGAACATTCAGTACTTC. Using reference TRBV30 and TRBJ2-4 for the parts outside the CDR3, the full variable domain is SQTIHQWPATLVQPVGSPLSLECTVEGTSNPNLYWYRQAAGRGLQLLFYSVGIGQISSEVPQNLSASRPQDRQFILSSKKLLLSDSGFYLCAWIVRGGNIQYFGAGTRLSVL.

In its sample, this clone was seen a few times. The chain couples TRBV28 to TRBJ1-2, with 8 nucleotides matching TRBD1. V was clipped by 9 bases and J by 0 bases; unmatched bases: 6. Per germline, CDR1 MDHEN and CDR2 SYDVKM. The CDR3 is 14 residues long. DNA for the CDR3: TGTGCCAGTCCCAGACAGGGGACTAACTATGGCTACACCTTC. Protein product: CASPRQGTNYGYTF.

V and J are TRBV28 and TRBJ2-6, with no clear D. The CDR3 extends over 17 amino acids. Trimming took off 2 bases at V and 0 bases at J, with 11 bases between the two ends. Germline V gene data show CDR1 as MDHEN and CDR2 as SYDVKM. The CDR3 protein is CASSLRLLFSGANVLTF. As DNA, the CDR3 is TGTGCCAGCAGTTTAAGACTTTTGTTCTCTGGGGCCAACGTCCTGACTTTC.

This clone was observed a handful of times. The identical CDR3 is also encoded by other nucleotide sequences in the sample. CDR3 sequence reads: CASSSQGPNYGYTF. As DNA, the CDR3 is TGTGCCAGCAGTTCACAGGGTCCTAACTATGGCTACACCTTC. The chain has TRBV27 and TRBJ1-2; TRBD1 might be the D (6 bases). Looked up from germline, CDR1 is MNHEY and CDR2 is SMNVEV (reference sequence). The V end lost 4 bases, the J end lost 0 bases, and 9 bases lay between the germline ends. The CDR3 totals 14 residues.

In its sample, this clone was seen a few times. This rearrangement joins TRBV5-6 to TRBJ2-5; the D gene is possibly TRBD1 (6 bases). The length of the CDR3 is 13 residues. Trimming cost V 4 bases and J 2 bases, with 9 bases left between them. Germline V gene sequence: CDR1 SGHDT, CDR2 YYEEEE. DNA of the CDR3: TGTGCCAGCAGCATAGGACAGCAAGAGACCCAGTACTTC. This encodes CASSIGQQETQYF.